This T cell receptor beta chain was recovered during a study of T cells in Graves' hyperthyroidism and ophthalmopathy. Study-wide context: The initial diagnosis was the point when peripheral blood was collected, ahead of any treatment.

TCR beta CDR3 region amplification was performed from RNA transcripts. The HTBI set primed first-round TCR CDR3 RT-PCR. TCRdb fed the multiplex PCR reads into MiXCR, producing one record per CDR3 protein. The sample records under 300,000 distinct CDR3 sequences, about 20% being singletons. This clonotype was seen at least ten times. Sequenced input: blood. The receptor comes from a man aged 25-45 years with Graves' ophthalmopathy.

The chain's CDR3 is CASEGLAGLQGDYEQYF. CDR3 sequence (DNA): TGTGCCAGCGAGGGACTAGCGGGACTCCAGGGGGACTACGAGCAGTACTTC. The genes are TRBV9 and TRBJ2-7; TRBD2 agrees at 13 bases. The V gene's germline CDR1 is SGDLS and CDR2 YYNGEE. The CDR3 extends over 17 amino acids. V lost 7 bases, J lost 3 bases, and 13 bases stayed unmatched.